The sequence of this TCR beta chain was determined in a study of sequential checkpoint blockade in melanoma. Across the study: Each arm's sequence ended with maintenance nivolumab. Regarding the study as a whole: Rising tumor T-cell fraction and clonality meant about 30 times likelier benefit.

Sample treatment: randomized to nivolumab then ipilimumab (arm A) or the reverse (arm B). Points on this clone: What it binds is not known.

Here immunoSEQ multiplex PCR was the method, and the copy in TCRdb shows in-frame clones only, minus some. The sample records roughly 10,000 clones, 25% to 30% being singletons. This CDR3 has 14 residues. The V gene lost 3 bases and the J gene lost 5 bases, with 14 bases spanning the gap. Germline CDR1 reads KGHSH; CDR2 reads LQKENI. The source was tumor tissue (inferred from file names), collected from a patient given nivolumab and ipilimumab in sequence. This clonotype was sampled from a human donor with melanoma. The rearrangement uses TRBV18 and TRBJ2-7; tentatively, D is TRBD1 (5 bases). The CDR3 region is CASSPQGVSNEQYF. CDR3 sequence (DNA): TGTGCCAGCTCACCCCAAGGGGTTTCCAACGAGCAGTACTTC.